The 26 T cell receptor beta chains below come from one sample, sequenced in a study of neurological immune-mediated disorders. TCRdb re-called the 5' RACE reads through MiXCR, storing one row per CDR3 protein. The data hold over 60,000 distinct CDR3 sequences, with 5% to 5.5% observed a single time. The sample taken for sequencing was PBMCs. The receptors stem from a woman aged 25 to 45 with multiple sclerosis.

Ten or more counts support this clonotype. V and J are TRBV20-1 and TRBJ2-7; TRBD2 aligns across 13 bases. Looked up from germline, CDR1 is DFQATT and CDR2 is SNEGSKA (reference sequence). CDR3 length: 13 residues. With V trimmed by 6 bases and J by 5 bases, 4 bases remained unmatched. The CDR3 here is CSAWTSGSHEQYF. CDR3 nucleotide sequence: TGCAGTGCGTGGACTAGCGGGAGTCACGAGCAGTACTTC.

This clonotype was observed at least ten times. The chain combines TRBV9 with TRBJ2-5; D unclear. Germline CDR1 reads SGDLS; CDR2 reads YYNGEE. The CDR3 is 15 residues long. Deletions cut 4 bases from V and 0 bases from J, with 13 bases between. Here the CDR3 reads CASSPTTAYQETQYF. In nucleotides, the CDR3 is TGTGCCAGCAGCCCAACGACTGCTTACCAAGAGACCCAGTACTTC.

This clonotype was seen ten or more times. The chain couples TRBV5-1 to TRBJ1-1; D remains unclear. CDR1 SGHRS and CDR2 YFSETQ come from the germline V gene. Trimming left V 0 bases short and J 4 bases short, with 7 bases between. The CDR3 is 13 residues long. CDR3 in amino acids: CASSLAAGTEAFF. The DNA of the CDR3 is TGCGCCAGCAGCTTGGCCGCAGGCACTGAAGCTTTCTTT.

This clonotype was counted ten times or more. This chain connects TRBV7-8 to TRBJ2-1; D unclear. V was cut by 2 bases and J by 6 bases, with 8 bases left in between. Per the germline V gene, CDR1 is SGHVS and CDR2 is FQNEAQ. CDR3 length equals 13 residues. The CDR3: CASSLQVPNEQFF. The CDR3 DNA reads TGTGCCAGCAGCTTACAAGTCCCCAATGAGCAGTTCTTC.

This clonotype was seen repeatedly, ten times or more. V and J are TRBV20-1 and TRBJ2-7; unclear D gene. Between the trimmed V and J ends, which lost 6 bases and 6 bases, there was a span of 21 bases. CDR3 length: 14 residues. Germline CDR1 DFQATT, CDR2 SNEGSKA (reference sequence). This chain's CDR3 is CSAPLQTVLGEQYF. DNA of the CDR3: TGCAGTGCCCCCCTCCAAACGGTCTTGGGCGAGCAGTACTTC.

In its sample, this clonotype was seen many times. J is TRBJ2-5 and V is TRBV5-5; TRBD2 matches at 13 bases. The CDR3 has 16 amino acids. Germline CDR1 and CDR2: SGHKS and YYEKEE (reference sequence). The junction had 6 bases not matched to a gene; V was cut back by 4 bases and J by 3 bases. The CDR3 loop reads CASSRGTSGIEETQYF. DNA of the CDR3: TGTGCCAGCAGCCGAGGGACTAGCGGGATTGAAGAGACCCAGTACTTC.

This clonotype was seen a handful of times. The chain couples TRBV19 to TRBJ1-5, with D unclear. The CDR3 has 15 residues. In germline, CDR1 is LNHDA, CDR2 SQIVND (reference sequence). Trimming stripped 7 bases from V and 1 base from J, with 14 bases between. Written as DNA, the CDR3 is TGTGCCAGTAAAACCGGTCGGCAGAGCAATCAGCCCCAGCATTTT. Translation: CASKTGRQSNQPQHF. The full variable domain, its missing parts supplied by reference TRBV19 and TRBJ1-5, is DGGITQSPKYLFRKEGQNVTLSCEQNLNHDAMYWYRQDPGQGLRLIYYSQIVNDFQKGDIAEGYSVSREKKESFPLTVTSAQKNPTAFYLCASKTGRQSNQPQHFGDGTRLSIL.

This clonotype was counted many times. The chain uses TRBV15 and TRBJ2-1; D is unclear. Germline lookup yields CDR1 LNHNV and CDR2 YYDKDF (reference sequence). Trimming took 5 bases from V and 8 from J, leaving 16 bases between them. The CDR3 spans 14 residues. The DNA of the CDR3 is TGTGCCACCAGCCCCTCAGTGTCCCTCTATGAGCAGTTCTTC. Translating gives CATSPSVSLYEQFF. The full variable domain, rest sourced from reference TRBV15 and TRBJ2-1, is DAMVIQNPRYQVTQFGKPVTLSCSQTLNHNVMYWYQQKSSQAPKLLFHYYDKDFNNEADTPDNFQSRRPNTSFCFLDIRSPGLGDTAMYLCATSPSVSLYEQFFGPGTRLTVL.

This clonotype was seen many times. V gene TRBV5-8 combines with J gene TRBJ2-3; D is undetermined. The germline V gene encodes CDR1 SGHTS and CDR2 YDEGEE. The V end lost 6 bases, the J end lost 3 bases, and 8 bases lay between the germline ends. This CDR3 spans 12 amino acids. The DNA for the CDR3 is TGTGCCAGCAAGGATCAAACAGATACGCAGTATTTT. Translated, it gives CASKDQTDTQYF.

In its sample, this clonotype was seen many times. The rearrangement links TRBV12-3 or TRBV12-4 to TRBJ2-7; no firm D call. This CDR3 contains 12 residues. V gave up 3 bases and J gave up 6 bases, with 9 bases separating them. The CDR3 loop is CASSLPVGEQYF. The DNA for the CDR3 is TGTGCCAGCAGTTTGCCAGTCGGCGAGCAGTACTTC.

The sample holds many counts of this clonotype. The germline gene is not matched at one end of the junction; a read error may be the cause. The V and J genes are TRBV3-1 and TRBJ1-1; possibly TRBD1 for D (6 bases). The CDR3 length is 12 residues. The germline V gene encodes CDR1 LGHDT and CDR2 YNNKEL (reference sequence). The CDR3 region has the DNA TGTGCCAGCAGCCAAGATTTGGGACATTCTACCTTT. It yields the protein CASSQDLGHSTF.

Ten or more counts support this clonotype. This chain joins TRBV29-1 and TRBJ2-1; 7 bases align to TRBD2. Germline CDR1 reads SQVTM; CDR2 reads ANQGSEA. The CDR3 runs 14 residues. The ends lost 3 bases at V and 3 bases at J; junction bases unmatched: 5. This CDR3 reads CSVDSGGGYNEQFF. CDR3 coding DNA: TGCAGCGTTGATTCGGGAGGAGGCTACAATGAGCAGTTCTTC.

This clonotype showed up many times. The genes are TRBV12-3 or TRBV12-4 and TRBJ2-6, with 12 bases that match TRBD1. There are 20 residues in the CDR3. J gave up 0 bases and V 0 bases, and 6 bases lay outside the gene matches. The CDR3 DNA reads TGTGCCAGCAGTTTAGCCCCGGGACAGGGGGCCCCCTCTGGGGCCAACGTCCTGACTTTC. As protein: CASSLAPGQGAPSGANVLTF.

The rearrangement joins TRBV18 to TRBJ2-5; no definite D call. The CDR3 spans 13 residues. V lost 3 bases, J lost 0 bases, and 5 bases lay in between. Germline V CDR1 and CDR2: KGHSH, LQKENI. Written as DNA, the CDR3 is TGTGCCAGCTCACCCTCGAACCAAGAGACCCAGTACTTC. Its translation: CASSPSNQETQYF.

This clonotype was seen ten or more times. The CDR3 DNA reads as TGTGCCAGCAGCTTGGCGGCGGGGGGAGTCCTGCGAGAAGCTTTCTTT. Amino acids: CASSLAAGGVLREAFF. This chain links TRBV5-5 with TRBJ1-1; tentative D call: TRBD1 (5 bases). CDR3 length: 16 amino acids. Looked up from germline, CDR1 is SGHKS and CDR2 is YYEKEE (reference sequence). The V end was cut by 0 bases, the J end by 8 bases, with 20 bases between. The full variable domain, its missing parts supplied by reference TRBV5-5 and TRBJ1-1, is DAGVTQSPTHLIKTRGQQVTLRCSPISGHKSVSWYQQVLGQGPQFIFQYYEKEERGRGNFPDRFSARQFPNYSSELNVNALLLGDSALYLCASSLAAGGVLREAFFGQGTRLTVV.

Remarks on this clonotype: One junction end disagrees with the germline gene, perhaps due to a read error. The chain is built from TRBV5-1 and TRBJ1-5, with 7 bases lining up with TRBD1. This CDR3 is built from 15 residues. CDR1 and CDR2 from the germline V gene are SGHRS and YFSETQ. CDR3 nucleotides: TGCGCCAGCAGCACAGGGGACAGTACGAATCAGCCCCAGAATTTT. This gives the protein CASSTGDSTNQPQNF.

This clonotype has a count of ten or more. The genes are TRBV20-1 and TRBJ2-1; D remains ambiguous. V was shortened by 3 bases and J by 0 bases, with 9 bases between the two germline ends. The length of the CDR3 is 14 residues. CDR1 DFQATT and CDR2 SNEGSKA come from the germline V gene (reference sequence). CDR3 protein: CSASAESSYNEQFF. DNA for the CDR3: TGCAGTGCTAGTGCCGAGAGCTCCTACAATGAGCAGTTCTTC.

In its sample, this clonotype was seen many times. The junction and the germline gene differ at one end; a read error may be behind it. J is TRBJ2-5 and V is TRBV11-1, with D unresolved. Germline assignment: CDR1 SGHAT and CDR2 FQDESV (reference sequence). This CDR3 comprises 14 residues. In DNA, the CDR3 is TGCGCCAGCAGCTTGGTACGCGGACAAGAGACCCAGTACTTC. Amino acids: CASSLVRGQETQYF. The entire variable domain, with the rest obtained from reference TRBV11-1 and TRBJ2-5, is as follows: EAEVAQSPRYKITEKSQAVAFWCDPISGHATLYWYRQILGQGPELLVQFQDESVVDDSQLPKDRFSAERLKGVDSTLKIQPAELGDSAMYLCASSLVRGQETQYFGPGTRLLVL.

This clonotype has at least ten counts. The CDR3 spells CSARGTSGDYNEQFF. The CDR3 bases are TGCAGTGCTAGAGGGACTAGCGGAGACTACAATGAGCAGTTCTTC. The genes are TRBV20-1 and TRBJ2-1; 10 nucleotides line up with TRBD2. V lost 1 base to trimming and J lost 3 bases; unmatched junction nucleotides: 3. In germline, CDR1 is DFQATT, CDR2 SNEGSKA (reference sequence). The CDR3 consists of 15 residues.

The table lists this clonotype with many counts. The V gene is TRBV28, the J gene TRBJ1-2; tentative D call: TRBD1 (6 bases). The V end was cut by 7 bases, the J end by 2 bases, with 17 bases between. In germline, CDR1 is MDHEN, CDR2 SYDVKM. This CDR3 has 15 amino acids. The CDR3: CASTPRGAGNYGYTF. DNA of the CDR3: TGTGCCAGCACTCCAAGGGGGGCAGGAAACTATGGCTACACCTTC.

Many counts were recorded for this clonotype. The V call is TRBV5-1, the J call TRBJ2-2; possibly TRBD2 for D (6 bases). Germline V gene data show CDR1 as SGHRS and CDR2 as YFSETQ. The CDR3 contains 14 residues. Trimming removed 0 bases at V and 6 bases at J, with 9 bases between. CDR3 in DNA: TGCGCCAGCAGCTTGGCGGGGGAAGCCGGGGAGCTGTTTTTT. Protein product: CASSLAGEAGELFF.

The sample holds many counts of this clonotype. The chain links TRBV20-1 to TRBJ2-3; TRBD2 aligns across 13 bases. The CDR3 covers 16 residues. Germline values: CDR1 DFQATT, CDR2 SNEGSKA (reference sequence). Germline trimming cut 5 bases from V and 3 bases from J; bases unmatched to any gene: 8. The CDR3 region is CSASTSGGAGTDTQYF. The CDR3 bases are TGCAGTGCTTCTACTAGCGGGGGGGCTGGGACAGATACGCAGTATTTT.

This clonotype was counted at least ten times. J is TRBJ2-2 and V is TRBV27; no definite D call. Germline CDR1 and CDR2: MNHEY and SMNVEV (reference sequence). CDR3 length: 13 residues. Trimming pared 5 bases from V and 5 bases from J, leaving 9 bases between. Written as DNA, the CDR3 is TGTGCCAGCAGTCAGACACAGACCGGGGAGCTGTTTTTT. As protein: CASSQTQTGELFF.

V usage is TRBV11-2 and J usage is TRBJ2-7; D perhaps matches TRBD2 (5 bases). The CDR3 length is 15 residues. V was shortened by 5 bases and J by 2 bases, with 16 bases between the two germline ends. Germline CDR1 SGHAT, CDR2 FQNNGV. This CDR3 reads CASSRTSPGPYEQYF. The CDR3 nucleotides are TGTGCCAGCAGCCGTACTAGTCCCGGACCCTACGAGCAGTACTTC.

This clonotype was recorded many times. The V gene is TRBV7-2, the J gene TRBJ2-1; 9 bases align to TRBD2. This CDR3 has 14 amino acids. The V and J ends lost 3 bases and 5 bases, in that order; junction bases with no gene match: 2. Germline V CDR1 and CDR2: SGHTA, FQGNSA. CDR3 DNA: TGTGCCAGCAGCTTTGGGACTAGCAACAATGAGCAGTTCTTC. Translating gives CASSFGTSNNEQFF. The whole variable domain, filled in from reference TRBV7-2 and TRBJ2-1, reads GAGVSQSPSNKVTEKGKDVELRCDPISGHTALYWYRQSLGQGLEFLIYFQGNSAPDKSGLPSDRFSAERTGGSVSTLTIQRTQQEDSAVYLCASSFGTSNNEQFFGPGTRLTVL.

This clonotype occurred many times. The rearrangement links TRBV29-1 to TRBJ2-7, with D tentatively TRBD1 (7 bases). The V gene's germline CDR1 is SQVTM and CDR2 ANQGSEA. V was clipped by 6 bases and J by 3 bases, with 18 bases between them. The CDR3 covers 14 residues. CDR3 sequence: CSVSGGGGHYEQYF. The CDR3 bases are TGCAGCGTAAGCGGAGGGGGCGGACACTACGAGCAGTACTTC.